The 28 T cell receptor beta chains in this list originate from one sample, sequenced in a study of T cells in Graves' hyperthyroidism and ophthalmopathy. TCR beta CDR3 sequences were amplified from RNA transcripts. The TCR CDR3 first-round RT-PCR relied on the HTBI primer set. TCRdb analysed the multiplex PCR reads with MiXCR anew, one entry per CDR3 protein. The sample carries roughly 200,000 distinct CDR3 sequences, about 17% recorded once. What was sequenced was blood. These receptors came from a man aged 35 to 55 with Graves' hyperthyroidism.

This clonotype was observed many times. The chain employs TRBV7-8 and TRBJ2-5, with 9 bases aligning to TRBD1. The length of the CDR3 is 13 residues. Per the germline V gene, CDR1 is SGHVS and CDR2 is FQNEAQ. With V trimmed by 5 bases and J by 5 bases, 3 bases remained unmatched. This chain's CDR3 is CASSVGQGETQYF. The CDR3 nucleotides are TGTGCCAGCAGCGTGGGACAGGGTGAGACCCAGTACTTC. The variable domain in full, completed from reference TRBV7-8 and TRBJ2-5, reads GAGVSQSPRYKVAKRGQDVALRCDPISGHVSLFWYQQALGQGPEFLTYFQNEAQLDKSGLPSDRFFAERPEGSVSTLKIQRTQQEDSAVYLCASSVGQGETQYFGPGTRLLVL.

This clonotype was counted at least ten times. The genes are TRBV7-2 and TRBJ1-2, with 9 bases identical to TRBD1. The junction had 2 bases not matched to a gene; V was cut back by 0 bases and J by 6 bases. Germline CDR1 and CDR2: SGHTA and FQGNSA. This CDR3 region has 14 residues. CDR3 in amino acids: CASSLAWDRDGYTF. The CDR3 nucleotides read TGTGCCAGCAGCTTAGCGTGGGACAGGGATGGCTACACCTTC.

This clonotype was picked up many times. The V and J genes are TRBV9 and TRBJ1-1; TRBD1 is a possible D gene (5 bases). Germline lookup yields CDR1 SGDLS and CDR2 YYNGEE. The V end was cut by 4 bases, the J end by 0 bases, with 13 bases between. CDR3 length equals 15 residues. The CDR3 loop reads CASSPTAGLNTEAFF. CDR3 DNA: TGTGCCAGCAGCCCCACTGCAGGGCTGAACACTGAAGCTTTCTTT.

This clonotype was counted at least ten times. The chain combines TRBV4-3 with TRBJ1-2; 7 bases line up with TRBD1. The CDR3 length is 14 residues. The germline CDR1 and CDR2 sequences are LGHNA and YSLEER. J was trimmed by 0 bases and V by 4 bases; bases with no gene match: 2. Here the CDR3 DNA reads TGCGCCAGCAGCCGTGGGACAGCTAACTATGGCTACACCTTC. It is translated as CASSRGTANYGYTF.

This clonotype was detected many times. CDR3 region: CATSRDLGRDYGYTF. CDR3 bases: TGTGCCACCAGCAGAGATCTGGGCAGGGACTATGGCTACACCTTC. The chain carries TRBV15 and TRBJ1-2, with TRBD1 as a possible D gene (5 bases). V lost 0 bases and J lost 3, with 11 bases in between. Germline V gene data show CDR1 as LNHNV and CDR2 as YYDKDF (reference sequence). The CDR3 covers 15 residues.

The V call is TRBV19, the J call TRBJ1-2, with D maybe TRBD1 (5 bases). CDR3 length: 15 amino acids. Trimming stripped 3 bases from V and 4 bases from J, with 15 bases between. Germline V lookup: CDR1 LNHDA, CDR2 SQIVND (reference sequence). CDR3 sequence reads: CASSIGGEQIYGYTF. CDR3 nucleotide sequence: TGTGCCAGTAGTATTGGAGGGGAGCAGATCTATGGCTACACCTTC.

This chain connects TRBV9 to TRBJ1-1; 7 bases fit TRBD1. Germline-derived CDR1 and CDR2 are SGDLS and YYNGEE. The CDR3 has 13 amino acids. V was pared by 4 bases and J by 3 bases, with 3 bases of the junction left unmatched. This CDR3 is CASSTQGDTEAFF. CDR3 DNA: TGTGCCAGCAGCACTCAGGGGGACACTGAAGCTTTCTTT.

This clonotype showed up just a few times. A much larger clone lies a single base off, so this may be a read error. The genes are TRBV12-3 or TRBV12-4 and TRBJ2-7, with TRBD2 identical over 10 bases. Losses at the gene ends were 5 bases for V and 0 bases for J; bases not matched to a gene: 1. The CDR3 contains 14 residues. CDR3 loop: CASSGTSVSYEQYF. Here the CDR3 DNA reads TGTGCCAGCAGTGGGACTAGCGTCTCCTACGAGCAGTACTTC.

This clonotype was seen more than once but under ten times. Given a much more abundant clone one base away, this may be a read error. The V and J genes are TRBV3-1 and TRBJ2-3; D is unresolved. The CDR3 extends over 15 amino acids. Germline V gives CDR1 LGHDT, CDR2 YNNKEL (reference sequence). CDR3 residues: CASSQGVSSTDTQCF. CDR3 nucleotide sequence: TGTGCCAGCAGCCAAGGGGTTAGTAGTACAGATACGCAGTGTTTT.

V is TRBV7-9 and J is TRBJ2-5; no clear D gene. Germline-derived CDR1 and CDR2 are SEHNR and FQNEAQ (reference sequence). V lost 0 bases, J lost 4 bases, and 6 bases lay in between. CDR3 length: 13 residues. The CDR3 DNA follows: TGTGCCAGCAGCTTAGCTGTTGGAGAGACCCAGTACTTC. Its protein product is CASSLAVGETQYF.

There are many counts of this clonotype. The V and J genes are TRBV30 and TRBJ2-1; D is undetermined. The CDR3 covers 13 residues. With 2 bases removed from V and 6 bases from J, the gap between germline ends came to 11 bases. CDR1 is GTSNPN and CDR2 is SVGIG in the germline V gene (reference sequence). CDR3 sequence: CAWSPESGNEQFF. CDR3 DNA: TGTGCCTGGAGTCCTGAGAGTGGCAATGAGCAGTTCTTC.

This clonotype was recorded a few times. The CDR3: CASSLVGASSADTQYF. The CDR3 region has the DNA TGCGCCAGCAGCTTGGTCGGGGCTAGCAGCGCAGATACGCAGTATTTT. This chain uses TRBV5-1 with TRBJ2-3; D might be TRBD1 or TRBD2, each matching 5 bases. V was shortened by 0 bases and J by 4 bases, with 15 bases between the two germline ends. Germline V lookup: CDR1 SGHRS, CDR2 YFSETQ. The CDR3 extends over 16 amino acids. The whole variable domain, filled in from reference TRBV5-1 and TRBJ2-3, reads KAGVTQTPRYLIKTRGQQVTLSCSPISGHRSVSWYQQTPGQGLQFLFEYFSETQRNKGNFPGRFSGRQFSNSRSEMNVSTLELGDSALYLCASSLVGASSADTQYFGPGTRLTVL.

This clonotype was seen more than once but under ten times. The chain links TRBV24-1 to TRBJ1-1; no definite D call. With 4 bases removed from V and 1 base from J, the gap between germline ends came to 9 bases. The germline CDR1 and CDR2 sequences are KGHDR and SFDVKD. The CDR3 sequence is 14 residues long. This CDR3 is CATSDGRKNTEAFF. The CDR3 coding sequence is TGTGCCACCAGTGACGGACGGAAGAACACTGAAGCTTTCTTT.

This clonotype was seen at least ten times. V gene TRBV2 combines with J gene TRBJ1-2, with unresolved D. CDR3 length: 14 amino acids. Germline values: CDR1 SNHLY, CDR2 FYNNEI. V was clipped by 10 bases and J by 5 bases, with 20 bases between them. The CDR3 nucleotides are TGTGCCACTAGCAAAGAGTCCCGCAAATATGGCTACACCTTC. Amino acid sequence: CATSKESRKYGYTF.

V usage is TRBV20-1 and J usage is TRBJ2-1; TRBD2 aligns across 13 bases. With V trimmed by 5 bases and J by 10 bases, 8 bases remained unmatched. Germline values: CDR1 DFQATT, CDR2 SNEGSKA (reference sequence). This CDR3 has 14 residues. CDR3 amino acids: CSALPRTSGGEQFF. The DNA for the CDR3 is TGCAGTGCTCTCCCCAGGACTAGCGGGGGAGAGCAGTTCTTC.

This clonotype was found a few times. The V and J genes are TRBV18 and TRBJ1-6, with D possibly TRBD1 on 5 matching bases. Germline V gene sequence: CDR1 KGHSH, CDR2 LQKENI. The CDR3 runs 15 residues. Between the trimmed V and J ends, which lost 1 base and 5 bases, there was a span of 9 bases. The CDR3 is CASSPLVTDNSPLHF. CDR3 sequence (DNA): TGTGCCAGCTCACCACTGGTGACAGATAATTCACCCCTCCACTTT.

This clonotype was recorded at least ten times. V and J are TRBV9 and TRBJ1-2, with D maybe TRBD1 (5 bases). Trimming left V 3 bases short and J 4 bases short, with 19 bases between. Germline CDR1 is SGDLS and CDR2 is YYNGEE. This CDR3 is 16 amino acids long. CDR3 sequence reads: CASSGSRDGRSYGYTF. The CDR3 DNA reads TGTGCCAGCAGCGGTTCCCGGGACGGGAGGAGCTATGGCTACACCTTC. Based on the CDR3 plus reference TRBV9 and TRBJ1-2, the full variable domain is DSGVTQTPKHLITATGQRVTLRCSPRSGDLSVYWYQQSLDQGLQFLIQYYNGEERAKGNILERFSAQQFPDLHSELNLSSLELGDSALYFCASSGSRDGRSYGYTFGSGTRLTVV.

The chain joins TRBV5-6 to TRBJ1-1, with a possible D match to TRBD1 (6 bases). V was trimmed by 1 base and J by 11 bases, leaving 15 bases between them. CDR3 length: 13 amino acids. The germline gives CDR1 SGHDT, CDR2 YYEEEE. This chain's CDR3 is CASSLWGALTAFF. The CDR3 DNA reads as TGTGCCAGCAGCTTGTGGGGGGCGTTAACGGCTTTCTTT.

V usage is TRBV3-1 and J usage is TRBJ1-6, with D tentatively TRBD1 (5 bases). Germline V gives CDR1 LGHDT, CDR2 YNNKEL (reference sequence). V was shortened by 4 bases and J by 10 bases, with 20 bases between the two germline ends. This CDR3 comprises 16 residues. CDR3 protein: CASSRNPGLRGSPLHF. The CDR3 bases are TGTGCCAGCAGCCGGAACCCGGGACTTCGTGGCTCACCCCTCCACTTT.

V usage is TRBV20-1 and J usage is TRBJ2-6, with TRBD1 matching over 7 bases. The germline gives CDR1 DFQATT, CDR2 SNEGSKA (reference sequence). This CDR3 spans 14 amino acids. Trimming removed 5 bases from V and 8 bases from J; junction bases left unmatched: 9. CDR3 protein: CSAYTGVLPNVLTF. As DNA, the CDR3 is TGCAGTGCTTATACAGGGGTTCTCCCCAACGTCCTGACTTTC.

This clonotype has just a few counts. Germline and junction disagree at one end, which may indicate a read error. The CDR3 loop reads CVISGTGSNEQFF. In DNA form, the CDR3 reads TGTGTCATCAGTGGGACGGGTTCCAATGAGCAGTTCTTC. The J gene is TRBJ2-1, the V gene TRBV10-3; tentatively, D is TRBD1 or TRBD2 (5 bases each). CDR1 is ENHRY, CDR2 SYGVKD, per germline. This CDR3 has 13 residues.

This clonotype was counted many times. The rearrangement links TRBV28 to TRBJ1-1; TRBD1 might be the D (5 bases). This CDR3 has 17 residues. Germline V gives CDR1 MDHEN, CDR2 SYDVKM. Trimming took 3 bases from V and 1 from J, leaving 18 bases between them. The CDR3 region has the DNA TGTGCCAGCAGTTTCAGTCCCGGGACGGTATCGAACACTGAAGCTTTCTTT. Its protein product is CASSFSPGTVSNTEAFF.

This chain joins TRBV2 and TRBJ2-4; no clear D. Germline CDR1 reads SNHLY; CDR2 reads FYNNEI. V shed 1 base and J shed 7 bases, with 11 bases lying between them. This CDR3 spans 14 amino acids. In DNA form, the CDR3 reads TGTGCCAGCAGTGAAGAAGGTAGTAGTAACATTCAGTACTTC. Translating gives CASSEEGSSNIQYF. Complete variable domain (other parts from reference TRBV2 and TRBJ2-4): EPEVTQTPSHQVTQMGQEVILRCVPISNHLYFYWYRQILGQKVEFLVSFYNNEISEKSEIFDDQFSVERPDGSNFTLKIRSTKLEDSAMYFCASSEEGSSNIQYFGAGTRLSVL.

This clonotype was recorded at least ten times. The chain employs TRBV5-1 and TRBJ2-1; 8 bases map to TRBD1. CDR3 length: 15 residues. From germline, CDR1 is SGHRS and CDR2 YFSETQ. Germline trimming cut 0 bases from V and 7 bases from J; bases unmatched to any gene: 6. The CDR3 nucleotides read TGCGCCAGCAGCTTGGGGCAGGGGGCGCAAAATGAGCAGTTCTTC. It translates to CASSLGQGAQNEQFF.

This clonotype has a count of ten or more. The chain links TRBV2 to TRBJ1-5; D is ambiguous. The CDR3 is made up of 16 amino acids. Trimming shortened V by 0 bases and J by 2 bases, and 11 bases separated the two germline ends. Germline loops: CDR1 SNHLY, CDR2 FYNNEI. This CDR3 is CASSEARRFGNQPQHF. As DNA, the CDR3 is TGTGCCAGCAGTGAAGCGCGAAGGTTCGGCAATCAGCCCCAGCATTTT.

This clonotype has at least ten counts. V gene TRBV2 combines with J gene TRBJ2-5, with 10 bases lining up with TRBD2. Germline trimming cut 5 bases from V and 2 bases from J; bases unmatched to any gene: 2. Germline values: CDR1 SNHLY, CDR2 FYNNEI. CDR3 length: 14 amino acids. CDR3 sequence: CASSKLAGQETQYF. DNA of the CDR3: TGTGCCAGCAGTAAACTAGCGGGGCAAGAGACCCAGTACTTC.

This clonotype was counted many times. This chain links TRBV6-2 or TRBV6-3 with TRBJ1-5; 9 positions agree with TRBD1. CDR1 MNHEY and CDR2 SVGEGT come from the germline V gene. The CDR3 spans 17 residues. The J segment lost 7 bases and the V segment lost 2 bases, leaving 12 bases of the junction unmatched. The CDR3 loop is CASSYRQGGALGQPQHF. DNA of the CDR3: TGTGCCAGCAGTTACCGACAGGGGGGCGCCTTGGGACAGCCCCAGCATTTT.

This clonotype was seen ten or more times. J is TRBJ2-5 and V is TRBV7-9; D remains unclear. V dropped 2 bases and J dropped 3 bases, with 7 bases sitting between them. The germline V gene has CDR1 SEHNR and CDR2 FQNEAQ (reference sequence). The CDR3 covers 13 residues. CDR3 protein: CASSLRAEETQYF. CDR3 sequence (DNA): TGTGCCAGCAGCTTAAGGGCGGAAGAGACCCAGTACTTC.